Listed here is a single T cell receptor beta chain. The CDR3 extends over 13 amino acids. CDR1 is SGDLS, CDR2 YYNGEE, per germline. Trimming pared 6 bases from V and 2 bases from J, leaving 11 bases between. This sample is part of a study of shared clonotypes between healthy human individuals. Donation came from healthy HIV-negative adults that had no recent acute infections or vaccinations. Without sorting, samples used some 84 million PBMCs for genomic DNA. Assay execution took place at the deep level. Each cell subset's genomic DNA was divided evenly among several immunoSEQ plates. TCRdb keeps only in-frame clones here, not all; method: immunoSEQ multiplex PCR. The sample yields roughly 480,000 clones, roughly 85% seen once.

Source material: PBMCs. The TCR originated in a woman aged 40 to 49 in good health. Some clones in this sample may be carry-over from other donors' samples. V usage is TRBV9 and J usage is TRBJ1-2; a weak D match, TRBD1 (5 bases). The CDR3 loop is CASTPRANYGYTF. CDR3 coding DNA: TGTGCCAGCACCCCCAGGGCCAACTATGGCTACACCTTC.